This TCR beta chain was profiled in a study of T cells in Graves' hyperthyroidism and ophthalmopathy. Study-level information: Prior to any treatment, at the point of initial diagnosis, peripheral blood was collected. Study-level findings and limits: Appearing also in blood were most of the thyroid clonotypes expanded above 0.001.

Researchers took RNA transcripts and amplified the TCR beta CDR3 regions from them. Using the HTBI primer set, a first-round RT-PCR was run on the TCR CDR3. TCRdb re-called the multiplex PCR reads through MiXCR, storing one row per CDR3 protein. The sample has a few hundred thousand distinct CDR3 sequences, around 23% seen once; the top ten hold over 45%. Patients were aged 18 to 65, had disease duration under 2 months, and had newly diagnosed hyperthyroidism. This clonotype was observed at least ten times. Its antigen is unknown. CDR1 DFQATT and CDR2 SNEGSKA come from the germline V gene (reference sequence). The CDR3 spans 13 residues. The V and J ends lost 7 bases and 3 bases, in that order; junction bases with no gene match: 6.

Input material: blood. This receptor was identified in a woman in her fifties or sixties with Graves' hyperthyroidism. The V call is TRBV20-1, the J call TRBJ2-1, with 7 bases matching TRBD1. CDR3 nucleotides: TGCAGTGGCATCCGGGACAGCTACAATGAGCAGTTCTTC. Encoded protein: CSGIRDSYNEQFF.